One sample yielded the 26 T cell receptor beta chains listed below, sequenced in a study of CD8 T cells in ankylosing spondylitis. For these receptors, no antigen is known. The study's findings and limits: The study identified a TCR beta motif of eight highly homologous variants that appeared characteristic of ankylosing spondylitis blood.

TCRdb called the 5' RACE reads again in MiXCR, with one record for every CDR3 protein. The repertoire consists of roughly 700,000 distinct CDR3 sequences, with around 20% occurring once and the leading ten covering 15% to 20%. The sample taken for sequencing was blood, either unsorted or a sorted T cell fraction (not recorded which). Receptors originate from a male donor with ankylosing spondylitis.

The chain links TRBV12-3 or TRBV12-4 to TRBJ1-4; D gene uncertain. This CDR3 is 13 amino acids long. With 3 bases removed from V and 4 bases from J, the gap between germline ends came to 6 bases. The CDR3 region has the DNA TGTGCCAGCAGTTTCAGGCTTAATGAAAAACTGTTTTTT. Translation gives CASSFRLNEKLFF.

The CDR3 sequence is CASSPPAQDRETEAFF. CDR3 DNA: TGTGCCAGCAGCCCCCCCGCCCAAGACAGGGAGACTGAAGCTTTCTTT. The rearrangement uses TRBV7-6 and TRBJ1-1; TRBD1 aligns across 7 bases. CDR1 is SGHVS, CDR2 FNYEAQ, per germline. The CDR3 is made up of 16 amino acids. V dropped 5 bases and J dropped 5; count of bases not matched to a gene: 14. Using reference TRBV7-6 and TRBJ1-1 for the parts outside the CDR3, the full variable domain is GAGVSQSPRYKVTKRGQDVALRCDPISGHVSLYWYRQALGQGPEFLTYFNYEAQQDKSGLPNDRFSAERPEGSISTLTIQRTEQRDSAMYRCASSPPAQDRETEAFFGQGTRLTVV.

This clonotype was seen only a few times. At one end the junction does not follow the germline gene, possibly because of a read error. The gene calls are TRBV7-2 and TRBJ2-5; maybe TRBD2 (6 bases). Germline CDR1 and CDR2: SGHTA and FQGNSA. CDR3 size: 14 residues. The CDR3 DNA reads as TGTGCCAGCAGTCACGGGACTTATCAAGGGACCCAGTACTTC. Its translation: CASSHGTYQGTQYF.

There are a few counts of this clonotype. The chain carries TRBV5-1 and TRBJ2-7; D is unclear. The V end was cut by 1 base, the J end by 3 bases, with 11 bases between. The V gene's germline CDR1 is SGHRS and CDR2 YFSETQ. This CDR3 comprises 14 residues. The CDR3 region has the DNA TGCGCCAGCAGCTTGCCAGCGACAAGCTACGAGCAGTACTTC. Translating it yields CASSLPATSYEQYF.

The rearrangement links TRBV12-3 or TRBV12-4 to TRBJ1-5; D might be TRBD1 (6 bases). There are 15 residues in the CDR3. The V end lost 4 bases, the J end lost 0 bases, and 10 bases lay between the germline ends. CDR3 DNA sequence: TGTGCCAGCAGTTCGGGACACAATAGCAATCAGCCCCAGCATTTT. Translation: CASSSGHNSNQPQHF.

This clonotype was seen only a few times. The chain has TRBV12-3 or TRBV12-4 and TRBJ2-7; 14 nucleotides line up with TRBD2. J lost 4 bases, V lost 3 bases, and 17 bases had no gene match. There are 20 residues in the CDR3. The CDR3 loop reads CASSFGLRGLAGELGYEQYF. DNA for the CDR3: TGTGCCAGCAGTTTCGGTCTCCGGGGACTAGCGGGAGAGTTGGGGTACGAGCAGTACTTC.

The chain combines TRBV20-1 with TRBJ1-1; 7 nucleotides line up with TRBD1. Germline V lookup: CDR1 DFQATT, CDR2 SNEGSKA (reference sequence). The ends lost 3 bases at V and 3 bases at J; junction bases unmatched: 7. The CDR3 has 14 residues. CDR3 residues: CSARRQQGDTEAFF. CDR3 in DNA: TGCAGTGCTAGGAGGCAGCAGGGGGACACTGAAGCTTTCTTT.

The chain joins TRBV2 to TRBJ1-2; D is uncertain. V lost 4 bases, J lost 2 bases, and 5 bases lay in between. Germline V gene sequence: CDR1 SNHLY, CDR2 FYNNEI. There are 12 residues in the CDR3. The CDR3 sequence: CASSAKNYGYTF. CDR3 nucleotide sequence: TGTGCCAGCAGTGCAAAAAACTATGGCTACACCTTC.

This CDR3 is CASSPQRGYYEQYF. CDR3 nucleotides: TGTGCCAGCAGTCCGCAGCGGGGATACTACGAGCAGTACTTC. This chain joins TRBV6-2 or TRBV6-3 and TRBJ2-7; 7 bases align to TRBD2. Germline values: CDR1 MNHEY, CDR2 SVGEGT. J was trimmed by 3 bases and V by 5 bases; bases with no gene match: 7. The CDR3 contains 14 residues.

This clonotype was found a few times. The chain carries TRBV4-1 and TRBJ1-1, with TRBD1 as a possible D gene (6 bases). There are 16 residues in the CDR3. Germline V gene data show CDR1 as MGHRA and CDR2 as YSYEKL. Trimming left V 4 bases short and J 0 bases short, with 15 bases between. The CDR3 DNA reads TGCGCCAGCAGCCCAGAAAGGGACACCCTGAACACTGAAGCTTTCTTT. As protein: CASSPERDTLNTEAFF.

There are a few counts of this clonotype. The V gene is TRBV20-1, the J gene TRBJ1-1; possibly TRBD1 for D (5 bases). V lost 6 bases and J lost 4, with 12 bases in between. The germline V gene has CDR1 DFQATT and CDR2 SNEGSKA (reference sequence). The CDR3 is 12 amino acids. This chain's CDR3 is CSAEGRRTEAFF. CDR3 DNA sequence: TGCAGTGCGGAGGGACGTCGCACTGAAGCTTTCTTT.

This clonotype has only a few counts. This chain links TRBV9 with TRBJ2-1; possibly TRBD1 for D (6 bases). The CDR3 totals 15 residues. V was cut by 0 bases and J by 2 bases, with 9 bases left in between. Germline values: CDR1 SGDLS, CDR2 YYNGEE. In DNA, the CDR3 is TGTGCCAGCAGCGTAGAAGGGGGAACCTACAATGAGCAGTTCTTC. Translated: CASSVEGGTYNEQFF.

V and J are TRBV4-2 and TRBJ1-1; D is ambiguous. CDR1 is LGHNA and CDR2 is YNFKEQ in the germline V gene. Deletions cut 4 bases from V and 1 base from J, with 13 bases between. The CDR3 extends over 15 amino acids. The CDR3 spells CASSLVLGTNTEAFF. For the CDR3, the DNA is TGTGCCAGCAGCCTCGTCCTGGGTACGAACACTGAAGCTTTCTTT.

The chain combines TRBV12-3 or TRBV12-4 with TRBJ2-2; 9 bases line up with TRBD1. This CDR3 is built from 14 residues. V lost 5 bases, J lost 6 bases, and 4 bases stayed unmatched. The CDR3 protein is CASSKTGGSGELFF. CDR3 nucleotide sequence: TGTGCCAGCAGTAAGACAGGGGGGTCCGGGGAGCTGTTTTTT.

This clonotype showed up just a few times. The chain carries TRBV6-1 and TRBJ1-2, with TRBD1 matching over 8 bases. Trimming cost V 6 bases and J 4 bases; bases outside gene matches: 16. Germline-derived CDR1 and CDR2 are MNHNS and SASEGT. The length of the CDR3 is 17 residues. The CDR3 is CASSLLRGQGASYGYTF. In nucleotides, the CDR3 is TGTGCCAGCAGCCTCCTTCGAGGACAGGGCGCCAGCTATGGCTACACCTTC.

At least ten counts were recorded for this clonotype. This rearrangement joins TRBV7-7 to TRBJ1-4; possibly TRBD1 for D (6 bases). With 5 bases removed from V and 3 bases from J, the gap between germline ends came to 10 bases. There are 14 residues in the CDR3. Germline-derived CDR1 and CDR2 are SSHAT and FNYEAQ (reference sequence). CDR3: CASSAGGSNEKLFF. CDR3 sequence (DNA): TGTGCCAGCAGCGCCGGGGGCTCTAATGAAAAACTGTTTTTT.

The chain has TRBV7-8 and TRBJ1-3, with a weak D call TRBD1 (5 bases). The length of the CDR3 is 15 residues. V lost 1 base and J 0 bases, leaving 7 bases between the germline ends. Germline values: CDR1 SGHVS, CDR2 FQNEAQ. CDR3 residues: CASSLGGVSGNTIYF. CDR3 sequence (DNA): TGTGCCAGCAGCTTAGGAGGGGTCTCTGGAAACACCATATATTTT. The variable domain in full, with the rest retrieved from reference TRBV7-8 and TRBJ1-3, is GAGVSQSPRYKVAKRGQDVALRCDPISGHVSLFWYQQALGQGPEFLTYFQNEAQLDKSGLPSDRFFAERPEGSVSTLKIQRTQQEDSAVYLCASSLGGVSGNTIYFGEGSWLTVV.

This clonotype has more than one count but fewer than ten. The CDR3 region has the DNA TGCGCCAGCAGCCAAGATGAAGTAGTTCAGTATTTT. Protein product: CASSQDEVVQYF. The J gene is TRBJ2-3, the V gene TRBV4-1; D unresolved. The germline gives CDR1 MGHRA, CDR2 YSYEKL. The V gene lost 0 bases and the J gene lost 12 bases, with 10 bases spanning the gap. The CDR3 totals 12 residues.

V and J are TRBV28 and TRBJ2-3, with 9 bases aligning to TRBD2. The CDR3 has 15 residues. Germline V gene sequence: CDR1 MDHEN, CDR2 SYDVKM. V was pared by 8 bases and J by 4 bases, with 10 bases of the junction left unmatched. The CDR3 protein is CASGKIAGVPDTQYF. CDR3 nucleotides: TGTGCCAGCGGAAAAATAGCGGGAGTCCCAGATACGCAGTATTTT. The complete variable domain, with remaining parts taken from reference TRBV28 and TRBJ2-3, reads DVKVTQSSRYLVKRTGEKVFLECVQDMDHENMFWYRQDPGLGLRLIYFSYDVKMKEKGDIPEGYSVSREKKERFSLILESASTNQTSMYLCASGKIAGVPDTQYFGPGTRLTVL.

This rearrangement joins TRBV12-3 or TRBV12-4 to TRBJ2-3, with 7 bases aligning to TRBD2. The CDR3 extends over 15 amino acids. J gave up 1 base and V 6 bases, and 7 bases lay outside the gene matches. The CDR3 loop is CASSPGEGGTDTQYF. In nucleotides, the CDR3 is TGTGCCAGCAGCCCCGGGGAGGGTGGCACAGATACGCAGTATTTT.

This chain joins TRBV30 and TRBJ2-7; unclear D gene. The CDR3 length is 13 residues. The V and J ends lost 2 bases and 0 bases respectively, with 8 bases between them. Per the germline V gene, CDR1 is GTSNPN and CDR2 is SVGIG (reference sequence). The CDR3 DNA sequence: TGTGCCTGGAGTCTCGGCAACTCCTACGAGCAGTACTTC. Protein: CAWSLGNSYEQYF.

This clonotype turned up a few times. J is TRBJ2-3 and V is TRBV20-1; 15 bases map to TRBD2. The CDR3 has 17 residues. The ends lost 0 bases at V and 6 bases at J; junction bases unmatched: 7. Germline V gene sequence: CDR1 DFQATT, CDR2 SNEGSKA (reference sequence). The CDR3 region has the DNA TGCAGTGCTAGAGAGAGGACTAGCGGGGGGGCACATGATACGCAGTATTTT. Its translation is CSARERTSGGAHDTQYF.

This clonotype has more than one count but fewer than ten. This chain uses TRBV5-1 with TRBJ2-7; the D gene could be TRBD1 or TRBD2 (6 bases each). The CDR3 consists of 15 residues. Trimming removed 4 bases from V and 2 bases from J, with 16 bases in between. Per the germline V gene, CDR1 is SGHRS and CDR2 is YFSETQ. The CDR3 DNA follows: TGCGCCAGCAGCGGCGGGACAAAAGGAACCTACGAGCAGTACTTC. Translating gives CASSGGTKGTYEQYF.

CDR3 coding DNA: TGTGCCAGCAGCAAAGTGGGTCGGGTGGGTTCCTACGAGCAGTACTTC. It is translated as CASSKVGRVGSYEQYF. The chain is built from TRBV21-1 and TRBJ2-7; the D call of TRBD2 is as the table states it, not checked on the DNA. TRBV21-1 is termed a pseudogene. This CDR3 region has 16 residues.

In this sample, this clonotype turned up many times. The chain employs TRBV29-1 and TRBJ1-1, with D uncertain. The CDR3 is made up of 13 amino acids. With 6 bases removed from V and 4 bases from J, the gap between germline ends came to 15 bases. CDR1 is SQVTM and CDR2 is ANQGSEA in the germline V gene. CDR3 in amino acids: CSVGFGGVTEAFF. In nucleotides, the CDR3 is TGCAGCGTGGGCTTCGGTGGGGTCACTGAAGCTTTCTTT. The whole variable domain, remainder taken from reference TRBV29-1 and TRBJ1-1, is SAVISQKPSRDICQRGTSLTIQCQVDSQVTMMFWYRQQPGQSLTLIATANQGSEATYESGFVIDKFPISRPNLTFSTLTVSNMSPEDSSIYLCSVGFGGVTEAFFGQGTRLTVV.

CDR3 sequence: CASSQEEGWPQHF. The CDR3 bases are TGCGCCAGCAGCCAGGAAGAGGGATGGCCCCAGCATTTT. The V gene is TRBV4-1, the J gene TRBJ1-5; D ambiguous. Germline V gives CDR1 MGHRA, CDR2 YSYEKL. CDR3 length: 13 residues. Trimming removed 3 bases at V and 9 bases at J, with 12 bases between.